This T cell receptor beta chain came from a study of cytomegalovirus exposure and HLA in healthy donors. Overall study findings and caveats: In a later analysis, a missense DCLRE1C variant was linked to TCR beta V- and J-gene trimming.

Regarding this clone: Its target is unknown. Other DNA sequences in the same sample also yield this CDR3.

The primer mix had 60 Vbeta and 13 Jbeta primers. TCRdb keeps only in-frame clones here, not all; method: immunoSEQ multiplex PCR. The table has some 140,000 clones, 73% seen once; the top ten hold 1.3%. Germline CDR1 and CDR2: SGDLS and YYNGEE. Trimming shortened V by 0 bases and J by 0 bases, and 3 bases separated the two germline ends. This CDR3 comprises 13 residues. This TCR derives from a woman aged 40 to 55 in good health and CMV-seronegative. Sequenced: PBMCs. The chain is built from TRBV9 and TRBJ1-1; D gene unclear. CDR3 nucleotides: TGTGCCAGCAGCGTAGCGGTGAACACTGAAGCTTTCTTT. Translated, it gives CASSVAVNTEAFF. The full variable domain, its missing parts supplied by reference TRBV9 and TRBJ1-1, is DSGVTQTPKHLITATGQRVTLRCSPRSGDLSVYWYQQSLDQGLQFLIQYYNGEERAKGNILERFSAQQFPDLHSELNLSSLELGDSALYFCASSVAVNTEAFFGQGTRLTVV.